This TCR beta chain was sequenced for a study of identical twins (dated by TCRdb to 2016 to 2017). For the wider study: To test whether fetal clonotypes persist, this study deep-sequenced TCR alpha and beta repertoires from monozygotic twins, from unrelated adults of various ages, and from cord blood. To rule out contamination, the twin experiments were replicated at different times with different library preparation protocols. Overall study outcomes, separate from this receptor: Conclusions relied on cross-sectional statistical analysis, since the same donors could not be followed over many years. In monozygotic twins, out-of-frame TCR alpha sharing was systematically underestimated by recombination models, although the models agreed with sharing between unrelated individuals. A weaker excess of twin sharing was found in beta out-of-frame sequences because the signal-to-noise ratio was lowered by fewer shared sequences. Abundant cord blood beta clonotypes carried fewer insertions; young adult naive repertoires showed a weaker similar trend, while memory repertoires showed none. Compared with coincidental sharing between unrelated individuals, an excess of low generation-probability sequences was observed among out-of-frame TCR alpha sequences shared between twins. Zero-insertion analyses could be partly confounded by invariant T cells such as MAIT and iNKT, though diverse VJ usage argued against such confounding for most clonotypes.

A remark on this clonotype: Its target antigen remains unknown. No base-level quality is on record; no much larger clone is a single base apart.

The method was 5' RACE. The listed sequencing device is Illumina HiSeq 2000. A universal primer binding site was introduced by template switching, and a unique molecular identifier was present in the final cDNA, enabling accurate counting of TCR cDNA molecules. Specific primers in the conserved constant-segment region were used to synthesize first-strand cDNA for the TCR alpha and beta chains. Each cDNA library was double barcoded, with a SMART-Mk sample barcode plus Illumina barcodes, to control for contamination. TruSeq adapter sequences along with Illumina sample barcodes were introduced in two successive PCR steps. The Illumina HiSeq platform was used with custom primers to sequence TCR alpha and beta cDNA libraries. The published analysis was carried out like this. MiGEC was used to process raw reads and extract unique molecular identifiers, and MiXCR was used to find CDR3 positions. Recombination models were inferred per individual with the repgenHMM and IGoR tools using an EM algorithm. Shared clonotypes were analyzed with the tcR package in R, and sharing was normalized by the product of cloneset sizes. Out-of-frame nonproductive sequences were analyzed to study raw recombination free of thymic and clonal selection effects. The raw public data were reprocessed by TCRdb itself: fastp quality trimming at Q25, MiXCR clonotype calling, in-frame beta chains only. Each entry merges the rows of one CDR3 protein and shows their most common DNA and genes. In this record, the V and J calls reflect TCRdb's handling and not the investigators' own analysis. Across this sample there are hundreds of thousands of distinct CDR3 sequences, with approximately 18% seen only once. The ten largest account for about an eighth of the sample.

Including the terminal cysteine and phenylalanine, the CDR3 comprises 14 residues. CDR3 DNA is the only sequence kept; it has 42 bases, read in frame from the first base. At the junction V is shortened by 8 bases and J by 7 bases, with 21 bases in between. From the germline V gene (reference sequence), CDR1 is LNHNV and CDR2 is YYDKDF. Only healthy Caucasian donors were included. Three pairs of female monozygotic twins, all aged 18 to 29 years, made up the twin cohort. Peripheral blood mononuclear cells were used as the source from which RNA for TCR libraries was isolated. The data also belong to a second study, concerning T cells expressing NK-cell markers. As that second study puts it: TCR beta-chain repertoires were profiled in sorted CD3+CD56+NKG2C+, CD3+CD56+NKG2C- and CD3+CD56-NKG2C+ T-cell subsets from roughly eight donors. Of the eight sequenced donors, seven were found to be HCMV-seropositive and one was found to be HCMV-seronegative. To restrict sorting to alphabetaTCR-expressing T cells, an anti-gammadeltaTCR antibody was added in several experiments. In a handful of donors, the dominant CD3+CD56+NKG2C+ clonotypes ranked among the top 10 CD8+ clonotypes, making up about 1.0-7.5% of CD8+ T cells. Those dominant clonotypes were again the most abundant among CD3+CD56-NKG2C+ cells in several donors, at about 28.3-65%. Whether the expanded NKG2C-expressing T cell clones were specific for HCMV antigens was left unclear. The eight sequenced donors were randomly selected healthy volunteers, three men and five women. To determine HCMV serostatus, a commercial ELISA kit was used to detect HCMV-specific IgG in serum. For 5 or 6 donors, unsorted PBMC were also used to sequence bulk peripheral blood T-cell repertoires. MIGEC was used to demultiplex reads and group reads by UMI, and MiTCR was used to assemble and quantify clonotypes. To remove erroneous sequences, TCR cDNA sequences were retained only when supported by two or more reads. Downstream repertoire analysis used the tcR package, and clonotypes were matched across fractions by CDR3 nucleotide sequence plus V segment. Antigen specificity was annotated against VDJdb with VDJmatch, allowing one amino acid substitution in CDR3.

Sequenced material: PBMCs. The rearrangement joined TRBV15 to TRBJ2-7; there is no confident call for the D gene. This TCR was sampled from a woman under 30 in good health. At the DNA level, the sequence is TGTGCCACCGGACCGGGCCTCAGGAAATGGGAGCAGTACTTC. This is translated as CATGPGLRKWEQYF.